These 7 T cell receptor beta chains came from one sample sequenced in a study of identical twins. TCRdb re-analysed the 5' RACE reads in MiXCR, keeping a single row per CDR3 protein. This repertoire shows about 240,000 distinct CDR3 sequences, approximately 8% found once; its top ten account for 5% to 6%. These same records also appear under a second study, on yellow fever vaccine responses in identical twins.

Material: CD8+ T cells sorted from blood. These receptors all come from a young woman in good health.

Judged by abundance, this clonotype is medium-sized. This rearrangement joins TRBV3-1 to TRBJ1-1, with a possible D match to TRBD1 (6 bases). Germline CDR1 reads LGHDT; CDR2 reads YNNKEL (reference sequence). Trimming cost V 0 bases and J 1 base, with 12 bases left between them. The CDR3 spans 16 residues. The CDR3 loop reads CASSQDGTGPNTEAFF. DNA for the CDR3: TGTGCCAGCAGCCAAGATGGCACAGGGCCGAACACTGAAGCTTTCTTT.

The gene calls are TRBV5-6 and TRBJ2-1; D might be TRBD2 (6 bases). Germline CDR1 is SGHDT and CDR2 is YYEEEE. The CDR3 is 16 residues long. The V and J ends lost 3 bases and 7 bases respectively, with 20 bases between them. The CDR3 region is CASSSDTSAGGNEQFF. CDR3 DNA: TGTGCCAGCAGCTCAGATACGTCTGCTGGAGGGAATGAGCAGTTCTTC.

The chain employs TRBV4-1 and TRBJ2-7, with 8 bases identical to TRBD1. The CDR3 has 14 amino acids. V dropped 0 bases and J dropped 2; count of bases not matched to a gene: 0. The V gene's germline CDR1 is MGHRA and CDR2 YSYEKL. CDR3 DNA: TGCGCCAGCAGCCAAGACAGGGGGCCCTACGAGCAGTACTTC. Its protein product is CASSQDRGPYEQYF.

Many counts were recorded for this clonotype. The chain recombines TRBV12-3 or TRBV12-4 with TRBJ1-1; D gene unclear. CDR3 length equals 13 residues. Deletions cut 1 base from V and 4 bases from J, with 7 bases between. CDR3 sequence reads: CASSLGFGTEAFF. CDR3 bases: TGTGCCAGCAGTTTAGGATTTGGCACTGAAGCTTTCTTT.

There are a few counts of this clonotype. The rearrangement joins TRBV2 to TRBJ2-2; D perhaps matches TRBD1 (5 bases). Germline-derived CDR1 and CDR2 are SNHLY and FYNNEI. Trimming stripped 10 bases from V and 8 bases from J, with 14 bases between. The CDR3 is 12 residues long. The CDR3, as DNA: TGTGCCACCCGACGGAAGGGGGGGGAGCTGTTTTTT. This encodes CATRRKGGELFF.

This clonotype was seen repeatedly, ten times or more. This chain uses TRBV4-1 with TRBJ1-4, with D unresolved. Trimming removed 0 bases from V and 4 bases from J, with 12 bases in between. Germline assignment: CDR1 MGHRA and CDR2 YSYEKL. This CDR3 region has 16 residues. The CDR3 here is CASSQDSLLVNEKLFF. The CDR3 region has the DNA TGCGCCAGCAGCCAAGATAGCCTGTTAGTTAATGAAAAACTGTTTTTT.

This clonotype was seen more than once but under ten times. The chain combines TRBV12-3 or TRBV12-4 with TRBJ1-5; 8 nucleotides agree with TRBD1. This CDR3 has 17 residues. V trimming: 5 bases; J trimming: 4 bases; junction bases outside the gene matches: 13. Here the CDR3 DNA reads TGTGCCAGCAGTCAGCAATTTGACAGGGGAGCAAATCAGCCCCAGCATTTT. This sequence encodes CASSQQFDRGANQPQHF.